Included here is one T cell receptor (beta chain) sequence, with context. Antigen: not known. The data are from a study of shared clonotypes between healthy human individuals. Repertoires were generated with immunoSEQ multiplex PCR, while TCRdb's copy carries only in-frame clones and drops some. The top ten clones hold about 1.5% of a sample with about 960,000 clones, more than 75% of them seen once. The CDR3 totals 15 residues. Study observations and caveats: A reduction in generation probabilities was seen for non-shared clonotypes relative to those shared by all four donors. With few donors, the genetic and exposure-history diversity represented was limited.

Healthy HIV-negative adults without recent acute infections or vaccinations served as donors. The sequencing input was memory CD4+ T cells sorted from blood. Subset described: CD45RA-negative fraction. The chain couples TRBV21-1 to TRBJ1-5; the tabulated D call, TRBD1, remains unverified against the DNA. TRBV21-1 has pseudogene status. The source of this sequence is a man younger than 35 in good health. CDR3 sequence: CASIGRGTSNQPQHF. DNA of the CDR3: TGTGCCAGCATCGGCAGGGGCACAAGCAATCAGCCCCAGCATTTT.